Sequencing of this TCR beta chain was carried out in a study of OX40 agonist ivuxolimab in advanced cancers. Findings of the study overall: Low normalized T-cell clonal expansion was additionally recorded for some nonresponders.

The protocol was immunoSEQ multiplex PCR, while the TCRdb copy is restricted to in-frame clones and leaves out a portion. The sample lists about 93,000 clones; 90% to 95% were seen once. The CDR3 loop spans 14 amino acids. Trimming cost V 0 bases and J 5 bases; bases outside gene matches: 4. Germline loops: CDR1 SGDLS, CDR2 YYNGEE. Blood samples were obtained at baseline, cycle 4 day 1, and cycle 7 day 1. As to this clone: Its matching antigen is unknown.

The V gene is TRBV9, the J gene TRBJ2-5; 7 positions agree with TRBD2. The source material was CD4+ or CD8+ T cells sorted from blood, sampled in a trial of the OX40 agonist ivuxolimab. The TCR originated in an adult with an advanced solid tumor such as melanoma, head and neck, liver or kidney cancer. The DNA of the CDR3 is TGTGCCAGCAGCGTAGAGGAGCGGGGCGAGACCCAGTACTTC. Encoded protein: CASSVEERGETQYF.